The present TCR beta chain was sequenced within a study of blood T cells in healthy people across ages. With a J-beta primer mix and a sample-barcoded 5' primer, a second PCR ran roughly 6 to 11 cycles. Each CDR3 protein gets one entry after TCRdb re-called the 5' RACE reads with MiXCR. The table shows more than 500,000 distinct CDR3 sequences, with about 25% occurring only once. V was cut by 2 bases and J by 4 bases, with 8 bases left in between. The V gene's germline CDR1 is LGHNT and CDR2 FRNRAP. This CDR3 is built from 13 residues. The TCR originated in a woman aged 70 to 79 in good health. This sequence joins TRBV12-5 and TRBJ2-5, with D unclear. Sample: blood. CDR3 coding DNA: TGTGCTAGTGGTTTGTGGCAAGGAGAGACCCAGTACTTC. It translates to CASGLWQGETQYF.